Listed below are T cell receptor beta chains from one sample, sequenced in a study of patients and donors after allogeneic stem cell transplantation. TCRdb used MiXCR to reprocess the RT-PCR reads, holding one entry per CDR3 protein. The data contain about 230,000 distinct CDR3 sequences, 11% to 15% of them singletons. The sequenced sample consisted of blood, either unsorted or a sorted T cell fraction (not recorded which). The receptor source for this set is a human donor who was either an allogeneic HSCT recipient or a stem cell or donor lymphocyte infusion donor (not recorded which). It is not recorded whose cells these are; they may come from a transplant donor. The CDR3 runs from the conserved cysteine through the conserved F or W. A D gene is named only where the DNA matches it firmly. For some rows the clone size is stated as once, few or many, or as a class when expanded; others skip it.

NA	TRBJ2-3	TRBV7-2	NA	CASSVGSNTDTQYF	TGTGCCAGCAGTGTGGGTAGTAACACAGATACGCAGTATTTT
NA	TRBJ1-1	TRBV29-1	TRBD1	CSVEGGQGFGTEAFF	TGCAGCGTTGAAGGGGGACAGGGCTTTGGAACTGAAGCTTTCTTT
NA	TRBJ2-2	TRBV3-1	NA	CASSPYLSTGELFF	TGTGCCAGCAGCCCTTACCTATCAACCGGGGAGCTGTTTTTT
few	TRBJ1-2	TRBV2	NA	CASSEARQPIYGYTF	TGTGCCAGCAGTGAAGCGCGACAGCCTATCTATGGCTACACCTTC
many	TRBJ2-2	TRBV5-6	TRBD2	CASSFGTLAGFNTGELFF	TGTGCCAGCAGCTTTGGAACGCTAGCGGGGTTTAACACCGGGGAGCTGTTTTTT
many	TRBJ2-7	TRBV6-2/TRBV6-3	NA	CASSAGRTYEQYF	TGTGCCAGCAGTGCGGGCCGAACCTACGAGCAGTACTTC
few	TRBJ2-1	TRBV11-1	TRBD2	CASSLLRLGGYNEQFF	TGTGCCAGCAGCTTACTTAGGCTGGGGGGGTACAATGAGCAGTTCTTC
NA	TRBJ2-2	TRBV29-1	NA	CSTGQNTGELFF	TGCAGCACGGGACAAAACACCGGGGAGCTGTTTTTT
few	TRBJ2-2	TRBV18	TRBD1	CASSLGQGGGGELFF	TGTGCCAGCTCACTCGGACAGGGCGGCGGCGGGGAGCTGTTTTTT
many	TRBJ2-7	TRBV3-1	TRBD2	CASSQEPGLASYEQYF	TGTGCCAGCAGCCAAGAACCGGGACTAGCTTCCTACGAGCAGTACTTC
many	TRBJ2-1	TRBV3-1	NA	CASSPLLPGSYNEQFF	TGTGCCAGCAGCCCCCTCCTCCCAGGCTCCTACAATGAGCAGTTCTTC
few	TRBJ1-2	TRBV19	NA	CASSKDLTGSGGYTF	TGTGCCAGTAGCAAAGATCTGACAGGCTCGGGTGGCTACACCTTC
NA	TRBJ2-1	TRBV4-2	TRBD1	CASSPAGGQGAHNEQFF	TGTGCCAGCAGCCCTGCAGGGGGACAGGGGGCGCACAATGAGCAGTTCTTC
NA	TRBJ2-5	TRBV5-1	TRBD1	CASSIGGTGGETQYF	TGCGCCAGCAGCATCGGCGGGACAGGGGGAGAGACCCAGTACTTC
NA	TRBJ2-3	TRBV11-3	NA	CASRGPSDTQYF	TGTGCCAGCAGAGGACCTTCAGATACGCAGTATTTT
few	TRBJ1-2	TRBV15	NA	CATSNHQPGDYTF	TGTGCCACCAGCAACCACCAGCCCGGGGACTACACCTTC
NA	TRBJ1-1	TRBV4-3	NA	CASSQGPNKGGTEAFF	TGCGCCAGCAGCCAAGGGCCCAACAAGGGGGGCACTGAAGCTTTCTTT
NA	TRBJ2-7	TRBV7-2	TRBD1	CASSSTGTGIYEQYF	TGTGCCAGCAGCTCGACCGGGACAGGGATCTACGAGCAGTACTTC
NA	TRBJ2-5	TRBV3-1	NA	CASSPESDLAAVGETQYF	TGTGCCAGCAGCCCCGAATCCGACCTAGCCGCCGTAGGGGAGACCCAGTACTTC
NA	TRBJ1-5	TRBV12-3/TRBV12-4	NA	CASSPGPNQPQHF	TGTGCCAGCAGTCCTGGGCCCAATCAGCCCCAGCATTTT
few	TRBJ2-3	TRBV5-1	TRBD2	CASLAGRGTDTQYF	TGCGCCAGCTTAGCGGGGAGAGGCACAGATACGCAGTATTTT
NA	TRBJ1-4	TRBV6-1	TRBD1	CATPQGMGEKLFF	TGTGCCACCCCACAGGGGATGGGGGAAAAACTGTTTTTT
NA	TRBJ2-2	TRBV4-1	NA	CASSQEAARGLHTGELFF	TGCGCCAGCAGCCAAGAGGCCGCCAGGGGTCTCCACACCGGGGAGCTGTTTTTT